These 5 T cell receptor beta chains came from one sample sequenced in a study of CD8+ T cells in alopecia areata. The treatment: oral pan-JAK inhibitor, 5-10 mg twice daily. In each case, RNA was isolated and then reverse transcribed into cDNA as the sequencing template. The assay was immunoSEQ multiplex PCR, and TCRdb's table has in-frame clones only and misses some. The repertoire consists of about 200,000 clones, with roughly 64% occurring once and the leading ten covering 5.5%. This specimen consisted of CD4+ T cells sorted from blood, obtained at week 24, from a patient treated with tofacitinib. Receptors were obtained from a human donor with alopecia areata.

The CDR3 DNA reads as TGTGCCAGCAGCTTAGGTACCGTACATGGGGAGCAGTACTTC. This translates into CASSLGTVHGEQYF. This rearrangement joins TRBV7-8 to TRBJ2-7, with D unresolved. V lost 1 base to trimming and J lost 7 bases, with 14 bases between them. This CDR3 spans 14 amino acids. Germline V lookup: CDR1 SGHVS, CDR2 FQNEAQ.

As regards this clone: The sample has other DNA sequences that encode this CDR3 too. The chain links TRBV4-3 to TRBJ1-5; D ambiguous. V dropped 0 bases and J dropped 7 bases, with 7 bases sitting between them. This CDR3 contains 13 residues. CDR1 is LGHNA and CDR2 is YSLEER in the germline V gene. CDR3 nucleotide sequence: TGCGCCAGCAGCCAAGATCGCGGACAGCCCCAGCATTTT. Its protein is CASSQDRGQPQHF.

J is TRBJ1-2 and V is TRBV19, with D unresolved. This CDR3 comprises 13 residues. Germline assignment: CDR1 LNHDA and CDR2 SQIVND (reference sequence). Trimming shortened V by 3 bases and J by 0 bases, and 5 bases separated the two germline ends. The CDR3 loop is CASSIVANYGYTF. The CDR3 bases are TGTGCCAGTAGTATTGTAGCTAACTATGGCTACACCTTC.

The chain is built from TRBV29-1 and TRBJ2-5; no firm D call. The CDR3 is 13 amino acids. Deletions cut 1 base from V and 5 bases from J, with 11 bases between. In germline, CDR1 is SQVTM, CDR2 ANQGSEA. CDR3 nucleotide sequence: TGCAGCGTTGAAGTACTTAACGCGGAGACCCAGTACTTC. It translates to CSVEVLNAETQYF.

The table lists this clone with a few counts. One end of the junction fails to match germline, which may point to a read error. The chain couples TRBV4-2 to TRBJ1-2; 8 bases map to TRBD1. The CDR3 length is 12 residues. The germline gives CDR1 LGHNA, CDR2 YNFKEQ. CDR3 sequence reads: CASSPPDRARVF. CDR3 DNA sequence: TGTGCCAGCAGCCCACCGGACAGGGCCAGGGTCTTC.